A single sample gave rise to the 10 T cell receptor beta chains below, sequenced in a study of blood T cell repertoires in COVID-19. This table comes from immunoSEQ multiplex PCR, and its TCRdb copy is limited to in-frame clones, with some not included. The sample lists about 160,000 clones; 75% to 90% were seen once. The specimen sequenced was peripheral blood. These receptor sequences come from an older woman with acute or convalescent COVID-19.

The chain couples TRBV5-4 to TRBJ2-1; TRBD1 might be the D (5 bases). Trimming stripped 4 bases from V and 5 bases from J, with 13 bases between. Germline lookup yields CDR1 SGHNT and CDR2 YYREEE (reference sequence). The CDR3 runs to 14 residues. The CDR3 loop is CASSPGPGNNEQFF. The CDR3 DNA sequence: TGTGCCAGCAGCCCGGGCCCAGGGAACAATGAGCAGTTCTTC.

This chain connects TRBV3-1 (or the pseudogene TRBV3-2) to TRBJ2-5, with 7 bases lining up with TRBD2. CDR1 and CDR2 (germline): LGHDT, YNNKEL (reference sequence). The CDR3 runs 16 residues. With 3 bases clipped from V and 3 bases from J, the junction kept 10 bases outside the gene matches. The CDR3 bases are TGTGCCAGCAGCCAGATCCTGCGGGGGATGGAAGAGACCCAGTACTTC. Its protein product is CASSQILRGMEETQYF.

The chain carries TRBV3-1 (or the pseudogene TRBV3-2) and TRBJ2-1, with D perhaps matching TRBD2 (7 bases). This CDR3 contains 16 residues. V lost 3 bases and J 1 base, leaving 13 bases between the germline ends. Germline V CDR1 and CDR2: LGHDT, YNNKEL (reference sequence). CDR3 in DNA: TGTGCCAGCAGCCAGTTGGGGGGGCCGTCCTACAATGAGCAGTTCTTC. Its translation: CASSQLGGPSYNEQFF.

The chain carries TRBV19 and TRBJ2-7, with 10 bases identical to TRBD1. CDR1 is LNHDA, CDR2 SQIVND, per germline (reference sequence). CDR3 size: 18 residues. V lost 4 bases to trimming and J lost 0 bases; unmatched junction nucleotides: 12. In DNA, the CDR3 is TGTGCCAGTAGTACGGGAGCGGGACAGGGGTTGTTCTCCTACGAGCAGTACTTC. Translating it yields CASSTGAGQGLFSYEQYF.

The chain recombines TRBV19 with TRBJ1-2, with a tentative D call TRBD1 (6 bases). V was cut by 2 bases and J by 8 bases, with 12 bases left in between. This CDR3 comprises 13 residues. CDR1 and CDR2 from the germline V gene are LNHDA and SQIVND (reference sequence). CDR3 sequence: CASSITGTRGYTF. The CDR3 nucleotides are TGTGCCAGTAGTATAACAGGGACGAGAGGCTACACCTTC.

The chain joins TRBV7-9 to TRBJ1-1, with D possibly matching TRBD1 (5 bases). V was shortened by 4 bases and J by 6 bases, with 9 bases between the two germline ends. There are 12 residues in the CDR3. Germline CDR1 SEHNR, CDR2 FQNEAQ (reference sequence). In nucleotides, the CDR3 is TGTGCCAGCAGCTCCGACAGACCTGAAGCTTTCTTT. Translation gives CASSSDRPEAFF. Supplemented by reference TRBV7-9 and TRBJ1-1, the full variable domain reads DTGVSQNPRHKITKRGQNVTFRCDPISEHNRLYWYRQTLGQGPEFLTYFQNEAQLEKSRLLSDRFSAERPKGSFSTLEIQRTEQGDSAMYLCASSSDRPEAFFGQGTRLTVV.

The chain couples TRBV6-6 to TRBJ1-2; 7 positions match TRBD1. Trimming removed 4 bases from V and 5 bases from J; junction bases left unmatched: 10. Germline V gives CDR1 MNHNY, CDR2 SVGAGI (reference sequence). This CDR3 region has 15 residues. CDR3 loop: CASSSKGGAIYGYTF. The CDR3 nucleotides read TGTGCCAGCAGTTCCAAAGGGGGCGCGATTTATGGCTACACCTTC.

The V call is TRBV5-6, the J call TRBJ2-5; D is ambiguous. CDR1 is SGHDT and CDR2 is YYEEEE in the germline V gene. The V end lost 1 base, the J end lost 4 bases, and 14 bases lay between the germline ends. This CDR3 has 15 amino acids. The CDR3 DNA reads TGTGCCAGCAGCTTGTGGGCTTTCGATGGAGAGACCCAGTACTTC. As protein: CASSLWAFDGETQYF.

This sequence joins TRBV11-3 and TRBJ2-7; 7 bases line up with TRBD2. The junction had 7 bases not matched to a gene; V was cut back by 6 bases and J by 2 bases. The CDR3 is made up of 14 amino acids. The germline CDR1 and CDR2 sequences are SGHNT and YENEEA. CDR3 amino acids: CASSLRGGTYEQYF. As DNA, the CDR3 is TGTGCCAGCAGTCTTAGGGGAGGGACCTACGAGCAGTACTTC.

J is TRBJ2-5 and V is TRBV5-1; D unresolved. This CDR3 spans 15 amino acids. The germline V gene has CDR1 SGHRS and CDR2 YFSETQ. Trimming pared 1 base from V and 2 bases from J, leaving 12 bases between. The CDR3 is CASSLIPKTQETQYF. The CDR3 DNA follows: TGCGCCAGCAGCTTGATCCCAAAAACACAAGAGACCCAGTACTTC.